This section outlines one T cell receptor beta chain sequence together with its context. As yet, its antigen is unknown. In germline, CDR1 is SGDLS, CDR2 YYNGEE. V dropped 3 bases and J dropped 10 bases, with 13 bases sitting between them. CDR3 length: 13 residues. CD8+CD4-CCR7+CD45RA+ sorting gave the naive CD8 T cells. This entry belongs to a study of molecular identifiers for immune sequencing clone quantification. Findings and limits, study-wide: Clones above 20 RNA copies contained over 97% of effector molecules but under 1% of naive ones.

Listed TCR primers, together with previously described methods, were used for the bulk TCR libraries. In TCRdb, the PCR reads were re-called with MiXCR into one record per CDR3 protein. The sample includes hundreds of thousands of distinct CDR3 sequences, 25% seen only once; the top ten take 0.78%. The sequence was collected from a human donor in good health. Some libraries in this study had Jurkat cell RNA spiked in. This rearrangement joins TRBV9 to TRBJ2-2; D unclear. Material: naive CD8+ T cells from blood, with Jurkat cell RNA spiked in. Subset specified: FACS-sorted CD8+CD4-CCR7+CD45RA+ naive T cells. As DNA, the CDR3 is TGTGCCAGCAGCGGATCAACCGCCACGGAGCTGTTTTTT. This codes for CASSGSTATELFF.